The present T cell receptor (beta chain) was sequenced within a study of blood T cell repertoires in COVID-19. TCRdb's table, derived via immunoSEQ multiplex PCR, lists solely in-frame clones and lacks some. This table holds just over 80,000 clones, 81% found once. Germline lookup yields CDR1 MNHEY and CDR2 SVGAGI. V shed 7 bases, J shed 1 base, and the junction held 4 bases outside the gene matches. The CDR3 consists of 14 residues. The source is an elderly man with acute or convalescent COVID-19. The chain carries TRBV6-5 and TRBJ2-7; 10 bases agree with TRBD2. The sample was peripheral blood. The CDR3 loop is CASKRAGGSYEQYF. CDR3 DNA sequence: TGTGCCAGCAAGAGAGCGGGAGGGTCCTACGAGCAGTACTTC.